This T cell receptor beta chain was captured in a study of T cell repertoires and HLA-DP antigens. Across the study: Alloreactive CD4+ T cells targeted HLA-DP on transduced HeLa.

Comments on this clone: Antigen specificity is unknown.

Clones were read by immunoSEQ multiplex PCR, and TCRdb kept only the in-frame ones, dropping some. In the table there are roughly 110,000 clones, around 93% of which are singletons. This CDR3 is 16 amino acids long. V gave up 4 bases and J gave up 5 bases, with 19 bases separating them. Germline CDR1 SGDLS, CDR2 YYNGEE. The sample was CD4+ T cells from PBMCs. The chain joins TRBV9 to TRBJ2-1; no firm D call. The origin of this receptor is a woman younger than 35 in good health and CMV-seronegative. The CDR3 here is CASSPRTNPGHNEQFF. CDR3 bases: TGTGCCAGCAGCCCTCGAACTAATCCGGGCCACAATGAGCAGTTCTTC.